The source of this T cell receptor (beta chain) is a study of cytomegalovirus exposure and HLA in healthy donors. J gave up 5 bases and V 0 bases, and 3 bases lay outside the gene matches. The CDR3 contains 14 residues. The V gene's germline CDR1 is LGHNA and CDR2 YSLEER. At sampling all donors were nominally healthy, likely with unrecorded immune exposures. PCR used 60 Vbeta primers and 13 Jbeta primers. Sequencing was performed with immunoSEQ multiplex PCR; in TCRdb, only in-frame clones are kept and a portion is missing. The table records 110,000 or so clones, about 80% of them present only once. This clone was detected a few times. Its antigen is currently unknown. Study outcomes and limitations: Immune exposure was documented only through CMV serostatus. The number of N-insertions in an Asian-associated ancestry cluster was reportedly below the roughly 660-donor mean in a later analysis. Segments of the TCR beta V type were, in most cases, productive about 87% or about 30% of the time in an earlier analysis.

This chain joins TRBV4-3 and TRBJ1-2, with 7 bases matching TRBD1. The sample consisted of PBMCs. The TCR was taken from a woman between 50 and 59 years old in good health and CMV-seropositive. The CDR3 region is CASSQDSGQYGYTF. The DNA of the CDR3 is TGCGCCAGCAGCCAAGATTCGGGACAGTATGGCTACACCTTC.